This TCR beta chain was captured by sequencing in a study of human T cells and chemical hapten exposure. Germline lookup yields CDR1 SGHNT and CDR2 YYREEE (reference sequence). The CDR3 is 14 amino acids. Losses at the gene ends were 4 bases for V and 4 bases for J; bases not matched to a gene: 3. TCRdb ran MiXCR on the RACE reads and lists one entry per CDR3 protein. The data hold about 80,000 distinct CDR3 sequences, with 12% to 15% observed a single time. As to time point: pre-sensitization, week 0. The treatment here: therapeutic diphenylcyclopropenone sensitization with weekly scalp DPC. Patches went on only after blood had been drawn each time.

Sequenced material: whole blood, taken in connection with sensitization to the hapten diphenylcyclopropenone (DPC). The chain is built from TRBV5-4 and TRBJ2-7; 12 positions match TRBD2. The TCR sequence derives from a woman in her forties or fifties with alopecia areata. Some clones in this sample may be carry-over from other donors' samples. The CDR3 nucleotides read TGTGCCAGCAGCAAGACTAGCGGGAGATACGAGCAGTACTTC. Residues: CASSKTSGRYEQYF.